Each of the 2 T cell receptor beta chains below was sequenced from the same sample in a study of cytotoxic CD8 clonotypes in ibrutinib-treated CLL. Generated by immunoSEQ multiplex PCR, the TCRdb table keeps only in-frame clones and is missing some. This table has more than 300,000 clones, about 77% appearing once. The sequences come from PBMCs, collected before ibrutinib treatment. These receptors all stem from a human donor with chronic lymphocytic leukemia.

The chain is built from TRBV6-5 and TRBJ2-1; 8 positions agree with TRBD2. The CDR3 is 11 amino acids. V lost 8 bases to trimming and J lost 9 bases; unmatched junction nucleotides: 3. Germline V lookup: CDR1 MNHEY, CDR2 SVGAGI. CDR3 residues: CASRGLGEQFF. The CDR3 DNA follows: TGTGCCAGCCGGGGACTAGGTGAGCAGTTCTTC.

The chain couples TRBV7-2 to TRBJ2-7, with D unclear. Germline CDR1 SGHTA, CDR2 FQGNSA. Trimming shortened V by 7 bases and J by 2 bases, and 15 bases separated the two germline ends. CDR3 length: 14 amino acids. The CDR3 loop is CASTPERLTYEQYF. The CDR3 bases are TGTGCCAGCACCCCAGAAAGGCTGACCTACGAGCAGTACTTC.